This TCR beta chain derives from a study of control samples from healthy donors and cancer patients. Libraries were prepared by immunoSEQ multiplex PCR; TCRdb keeps only in-frame clonotypes and omits some of them. In the table there are around 74,000 clones, roughly 92% of which are singletons. Germline CDR1 MDHEN, CDR2 SYDVKM. The germline V and J ends were trimmed by 1 base and 4 bases, with 11 bases remaining between them. This CDR3 is 14 amino acids long. Sample: blood. The chain is built from TRBV28 and TRBJ2-7; either TRBD1 or TRBD2 may supply D (6 bases each). This receptor was identified in a woman aged 55-69 years in good health. CDR3 nucleotide sequence: TGTGCCAGCAGTTTATTGGGGGCGGGGTACGAGCAGTACTTC. Amino acids: CASSLLGAGYEQYF.